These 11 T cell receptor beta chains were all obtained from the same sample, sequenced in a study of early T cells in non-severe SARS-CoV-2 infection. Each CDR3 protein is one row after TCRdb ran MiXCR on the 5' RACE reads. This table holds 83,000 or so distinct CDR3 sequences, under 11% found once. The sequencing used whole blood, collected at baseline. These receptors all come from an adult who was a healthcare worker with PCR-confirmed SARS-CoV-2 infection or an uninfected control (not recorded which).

As DNA, the CDR3 is TGTGCCTGTGCGAAATACCAGAACACTGAAGCTTTCTTT. This translates into CACAKYQNTEAFF. The rearrangement links TRBV30 to TRBJ1-1; D is unclear. This CDR3 comprises 13 residues. Germline V gene data show CDR1 as GTSNPN and CDR2 as SVGIG (reference sequence). Trimming left V 6 bases short and J 1 base short, with 12 bases between.

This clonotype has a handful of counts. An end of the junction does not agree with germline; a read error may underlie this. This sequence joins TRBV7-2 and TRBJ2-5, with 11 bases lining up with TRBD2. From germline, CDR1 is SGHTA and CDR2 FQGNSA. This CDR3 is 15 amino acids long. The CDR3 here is CASNLAGGPYETQYF. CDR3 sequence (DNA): TGTGCCAGCAACTTAGCGGGAGGGCCTTATGAGACCCAGTACTTC.

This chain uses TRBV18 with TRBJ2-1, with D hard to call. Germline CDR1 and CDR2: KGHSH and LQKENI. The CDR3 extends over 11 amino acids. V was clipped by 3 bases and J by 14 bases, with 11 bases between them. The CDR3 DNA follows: TGTGCCAGCTCACCTATGAGTACGAAGTTCTTC. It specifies CASSPMSTKFF.

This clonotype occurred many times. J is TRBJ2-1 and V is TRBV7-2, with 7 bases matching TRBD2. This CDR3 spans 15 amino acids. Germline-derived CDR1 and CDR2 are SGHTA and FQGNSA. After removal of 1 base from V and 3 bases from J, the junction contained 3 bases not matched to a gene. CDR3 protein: CASSLVWTSYNEQFF. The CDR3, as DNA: TGTGCCAGCAGCTTAGTCTGGACTAGCTACAATGAGCAGTTCTTC.

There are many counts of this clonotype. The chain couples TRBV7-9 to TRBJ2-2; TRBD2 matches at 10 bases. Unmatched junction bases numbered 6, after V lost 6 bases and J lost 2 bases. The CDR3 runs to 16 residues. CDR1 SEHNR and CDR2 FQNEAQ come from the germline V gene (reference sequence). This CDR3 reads CASSFLAGGNTGELFF. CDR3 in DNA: TGTGCCAGCAGTTTCTTAGCGGGAGGAAACACCGGGGAGCTGTTTTTT.

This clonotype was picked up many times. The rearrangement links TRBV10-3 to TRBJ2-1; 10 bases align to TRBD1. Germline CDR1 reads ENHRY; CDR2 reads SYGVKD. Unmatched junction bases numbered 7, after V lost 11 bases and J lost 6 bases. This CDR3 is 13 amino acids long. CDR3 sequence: CALGTGALNEQFF. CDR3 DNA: TGTGCCCTTGGGACAGGGGCTCTCAATGAGCAGTTCTTC.

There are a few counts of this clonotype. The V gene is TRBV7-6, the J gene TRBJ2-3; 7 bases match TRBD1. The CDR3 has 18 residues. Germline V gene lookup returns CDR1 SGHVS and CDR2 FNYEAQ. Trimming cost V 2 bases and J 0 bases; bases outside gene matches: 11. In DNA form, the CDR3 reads TGTGCCAGCAGCTTACGGAGCAGGGGGACGGGAAGCACAGATACGCAGTATTTT. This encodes CASSLRSRGTGSTDTQYF.

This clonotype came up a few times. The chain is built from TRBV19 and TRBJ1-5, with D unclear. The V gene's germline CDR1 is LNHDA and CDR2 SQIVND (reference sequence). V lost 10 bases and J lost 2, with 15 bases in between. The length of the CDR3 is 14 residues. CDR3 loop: CATLDLAGNQPQHF. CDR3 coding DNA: TGTGCCACCCTAGACCTCGCTGGCAATCAGCCCCAGCATTTT.

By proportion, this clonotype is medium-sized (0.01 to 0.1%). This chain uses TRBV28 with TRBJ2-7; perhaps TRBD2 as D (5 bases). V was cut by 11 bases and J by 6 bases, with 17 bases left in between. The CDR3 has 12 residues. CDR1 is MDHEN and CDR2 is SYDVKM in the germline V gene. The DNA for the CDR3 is TGTGCCTCCCGGTCCCTCGGGATCGAGCAGTACTTC. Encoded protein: CASRSLGIEQYF.

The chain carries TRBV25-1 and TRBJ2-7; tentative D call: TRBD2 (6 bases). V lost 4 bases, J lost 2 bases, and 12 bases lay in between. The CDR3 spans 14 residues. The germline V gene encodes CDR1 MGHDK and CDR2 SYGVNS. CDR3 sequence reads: CASSGRGGAYEQYF. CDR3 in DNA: TGTGCCAGCAGTGGTCGGGGAGGAGCCTACGAGCAGTACTTC.

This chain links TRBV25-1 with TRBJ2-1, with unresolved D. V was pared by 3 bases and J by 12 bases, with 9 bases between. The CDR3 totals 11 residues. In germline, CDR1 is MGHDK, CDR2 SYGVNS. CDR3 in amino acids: CASSEKSWQFF. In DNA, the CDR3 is TGTGCCAGCAGTGAGAAGTCGTGGCAGTTCTTC.